A selection of T cell receptor beta chains follows, all from one sample in a study of blood T cell repertoires in COVID-19. Profiling relied on immunoSEQ multiplex PCR, and the TCRdb table lists in-frame clones only, not all of them. The sample carries 140,000 or so clones, around 87% recorded once. The sample consisted of PBMCs or T cells enriched from blood (not recorded which). The source of these receptors is a man between 60 and 70 years old who had recovered from COVID-19. CDR3s include the opening cysteine and the closing phenylalanine or tryptophan. A D gene is named only where the DNA matches it firmly. Expanded clones are given a class, and other clones once, few, many or no size at all.

>.|TRBJ2-1|.|TRBV10-3
CAIRSPGQSSYNEQFF
TGTGCCATCAGGTCCCCTGGACAGAGCTCCTACAATGAGCAGTTCTTC
>TRBD1|TRBJ1-2|.|TRBV6-5
CASSRSGGGGYTF
TGTGCCAGCAGCCGCTCAGGGGGCGGCGGCTACACCTTC
>TRBD2|TRBJ2-1|.|TRBV3-1/TRBV3-2
CASSLLSGSNEQFF
TGTGCCAGCAGCCTTTTGAGCGGGAGCAATGAGCAGTTCTTC
>.|TRBJ2-2|.|TRBV5-1
CASSQDTANTGELFF
TGCGCCAGCAGCCAGGACACCGCGAACACCGGGGAGCTGTTTTTT
>.|TRBJ2-5|.|TRBV5-1
CASSLGREETQYF
TGCGCCAGCAGCTTGGGCAGGGAAGAGACCCAGTACTTC
>TRBD2|TRBJ2-1|.|TRBV19
CASRRALAGISYNEQFF
TGTGCCAGTAGAAGGGCGCTAGCGGGGATCTCCTACAATGAGCAGTTCTTC
>.|TRBJ2-2|once|TRBV10-3
CAIAKGTGELFF
TGTGCCATCGCCAAGGGGACCGGGGAGCTGTTTTTT
>.|TRBJ1-4|.|TRBV30
CAWSVGGSNEKLFF
TGTGCCTGGAGTGTCGGGGGATCCAATGAAAAACTGTTTTTT
>TRBD2|TRBJ2-7|.|TRBV27
CASRPAGVSEQYF
TGTGCCAGCAGGCCAGCGGGAGTCTCCGAGCAGTACTTC
>.|TRBJ1-1|few|TRBV2
CASVGGNTEAFF
TGTGCCAGCGTGGGGGGGAACACTGAAGCTTTCTTT
>.|TRBJ1-5|.|TRBV15
CATGASNQPQHF
TGTGCCACCGGGGCCAGCAATCAGCCCCAGCATTTT
>TRBD2|TRBJ2-1|.|TRBV28
CASSVLAGGQFF
TGTGCCAGCAGCGTCCTAGCGGGAGGGCAGTTCTTC
>.|TRBJ1-1|.|TRBV30
CAWSSFLSVPNTEAFF
TGTGCCTGGAGTAGTTTTTTATCAGTGCCGAACACTGAAGCTTTCTTT
>.|TRBJ1-5|.|TRBV7-2
CASSLASGHNQPQHF
TGTGCCAGCAGCTTAGCTAGTGGGCACAATCAGCCCCAGCATTTT
>.|TRBJ2-3|.|TRBV2
CASSSTGTDTQYF
TGTGCCAGCAGTTCTACAGGGACAGATACGCAGTATTTT
>TRBD1|TRBJ1-3|.|TRBV19
CASSIRRGGPAGNTIYF
TGTGCCAGTAGTATAAGAAGAGGGGGCCCCGCTGGAAACACCATATATTTT
>.|TRBJ2-2|.|TRBV2
CASSEALAGELFF
TGTGCCAGCAGTGAAGCGCTAGCCGGGGAGCTGTTTTTT
>.|TRBJ2-1|once|TRBV18
CASSPPGRQREQFF
TGTGCCAGCTCACCACCGGGCCGCCAAAGGGAGCAGTTCTTC
>.|TRBJ1-2|.|TRBV28
CASSLSGQQNYGYTF
TGTGCCAGCAGTTTATCCGGACAGCAGAACTATGGCTACACCTTC
>.|TRBJ2-3|.|TRBV27
CASSLLTSTDTQYF
TGTGCCAGCAGTTTACTGACAAGCACAGATACGCAGTATTTT
>.|TRBJ1-5|.|TRBV7-8
CASSLGQGWQPQHF
TGTGCCAGCAGCTTAGGGCAGGGTTGGCAGCCCCAGCATTTT
>.|TRBJ2-6|few|TRBV28
CASSSTGLSSGANVLTF
TGTGCCAGCAGTTCGACCGGGTTAAGCTCTGGGGCCAACGTCCTGACTTTC
>TRBD2|TRBJ2-1|.|TRBV29-1
CSVEDSGRTNEQFF
TGCAGCGTTGAAGATAGCGGGAGAACGAATGAGCAGTTCTTC
>.|TRBJ2-7|once|TRBV7-9
CASTPTGSEQYF
TGTGCCAGCACCCCGACAGGCTCCGAGCAGTACTTC
>TRBD1|TRBJ2-7|.|TRBV5-1
CASSLNGQGSGEQYF
TGCGCCAGCAGCTTGAACGGACAGGGGTCCGGGGAGCAGTACTTC
>.|TRBJ1-4|.|TRBV9
CASSPFSRGLMSEKLFF
TGTGCCAGCAGCCCCTTTTCTCGAGGGTTGATGAGTGAAAAACTGTTTTTT
>.|TRBJ2-7|once|TRBV10-3
CAISESTGAYEQYF
TGTGCCATCAGTGAGTCGACAGGCGCCTACGAGCAGTACTTC
>.|TRBJ2-5|.|TRBV11-2
CASSLSQGYTQYF
TGTGCCAGCAGCTTATCCCAGGGCTATACCCAGTACTTC
>.|TRBJ1-5|.|TRBV4-1
CASSQDGAGRPNQPQHF
TGCGCCAGCAGCCAAGATGGGGCAGGGCGGCCAAATCAGCCCCAGCATTTT
>TRBD1|TRBJ1-5|.|TRBV28
CASSPQGQGHNQPQHF
TGTGCCAGCAGTCCTCAGGGACAGGGGCACAATCAGCCCCAGCATTTT
>.|TRBJ2-7|.|TRBV19
CASSALDRRYEQYF
TGTGCCAGTAGTGCCCTGGACAGAAGATACGAGCAGTACTTC
>.|TRBJ1-5|once|TRBV7-9
CATGGTQGQPQHF
TGTGCCACCGGAGGAACGCAAGGACAGCCCCAGCATTTT
>.|TRBJ2-3|.|TRBV5-8
CATRWKGGHGTQYF
TGTGCCACCCGGTGGAAGGGCGGGCACGGTACGCAGTATTTT
>.|TRBJ2-7|.|TRBV1
CTSSPLTGTSDYEQYF
TGCACCAGCAGCCCGCTTACCGGGACTAGCGACTACGAGCAGTACTTC
>TRBD1|TRBJ1-6|.|TRBV5-5
CASSLQGETPLHF
TGTGCCAGCAGCTTACAGGGGGAGACACCCCTCCACTTT
>.|TRBJ1-5|.|TRBV30
CAWSIGGASQPQHF
TGTGCCTGGAGTATTGGGGGGGCATCTCAGCCCCAGCATTTT
>TRBD1|TRBJ2-7|.|TRBV27
CASSLRTGRSYEQYF
TGTGCCAGCAGTCTGAGGACAGGGAGGTCCTACGAGCAGTACTTC
>.|TRBJ2-5|.|TRBV30
CAWSVSGNQETQYF
TGTGCCTGGAGTGTCTCCGGGAATCAAGAGACCCAGTACTTC
>TRBD2|TRBJ2-2|.|TRBV19
CAVDRGANTGELFF
TGTGCCGTTGATCGGGGGGCGAACACCGGGGAGCTGTTTTTT
>TRBD1|TRBJ1-2|.|TRBV19
CASSFRDRDGYTF
TGTGCCAGTAGTTTCCGGGACAGGGATGGCTACACCTTC
>.|TRBJ1-4|.|TRBV27
CASSLLYRVGNEKLFF
TGTGCCAGCAGTTTACTCTACAGGGTCGGTAATGAAAAACTGTTTTTT
>TRBD2|TRBJ2-3|.|TRBV2
CASSERGPSGIDRHTQYF
TGTGCCAGCAGTGAAAGGGGTCCTAGCGGGATTGACCGTCATACGCAGTATTTT
>TRBD2|TRBJ2-1|.|TRBV19
CASSHLSGRGNNEQFF
TGTGCCAGTAGTCACCTTAGCGGGAGGGGGAACAATGAGCAGTTCTTC
>.|TRBJ2-2|.|TRBV3-1/TRBV3-2
CASSLITGELFF
TGTGCCAGCAGCCTTATCACCGGGGAGCTGTTTTTT